The clone carrying this T cell receptor (beta chain) has ten or more counts. As yet, its antigen is unknown. This sample stems from a study of neurological immune-mediated disorders. General observations from the study: No sharing of CDR3 amino acid sequences was observed among expanded clones across subjects, suggesting private repertoires in all groups.

Germline CDR1 MDHEN, CDR2 SYDVKM. CDR3 size: 14 residues. Trimming removed 4 bases at V and 4 bases at J, with 13 bases between. cDNA synthesis was performed by 5'RACE with 10-nucleotide random UMIs. TCRdb reprocessed the 5' RACE reads with MiXCR, giving one entry per CDR3 protein. The sample has 95,000 to 110,000 distinct CDR3 sequences, approximately 11% seen once. Specified time point: longitudinal time-point 3. The starting material, 2 million PBMCs stored at -80 C, gave rise to the unsorted libraries. The sequenced sample consisted of PBMCs. The TCR sequence derives from a female donor with HTLV-1-associated myelopathy (HAM/TSP). The chain carries TRBV28 and TRBJ1-2; D is undetermined. This CDR3 is CASSSPGRGYGYTF. In DNA form, the CDR3 reads TGTGCCAGCAGTTCTCCCGGACGGGGCTATGGCTACACCTTC.